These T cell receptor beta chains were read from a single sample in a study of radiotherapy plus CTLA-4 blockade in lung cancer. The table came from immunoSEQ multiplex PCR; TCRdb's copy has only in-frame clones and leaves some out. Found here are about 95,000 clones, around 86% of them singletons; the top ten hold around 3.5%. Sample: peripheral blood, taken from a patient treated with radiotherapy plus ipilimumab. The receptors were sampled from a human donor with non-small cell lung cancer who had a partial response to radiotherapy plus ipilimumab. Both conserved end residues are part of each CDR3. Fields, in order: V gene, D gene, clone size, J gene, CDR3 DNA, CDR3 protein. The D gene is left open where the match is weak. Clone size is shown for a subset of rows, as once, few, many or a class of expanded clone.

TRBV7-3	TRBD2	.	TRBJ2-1	TGTGCCAGCAGCTGGCGGGGGGATAATGAGCAGTTCTTC	CASSWRGDNEQFF
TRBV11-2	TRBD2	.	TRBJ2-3	TGTGCCAGCAGCCCAGGGACTAGAAGTACCACAGATACGCAGTATTTT	CASSPGTRSTTDTQYF
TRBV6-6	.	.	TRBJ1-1	TGTGCCAGCAATGAACAGGGACGGACTGAAGCTTTCTTT	CASNEQGRTEAFF
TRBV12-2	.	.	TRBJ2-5	TGTGCAAGTCGCTTACGAGGGAACCAAGAGACCCAGTACTTC	CASRLRGNQETQYF
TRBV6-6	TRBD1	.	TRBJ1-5	TGTGCCAGCAGAGACCGACAGGGCCAATGGAGTCAGCCCCAGCATTTT	CASRDRQGQWSQPQHF
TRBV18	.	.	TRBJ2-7	TGTGCCAGCTCACCACTACAGGGTTACGAGCAGTACTTC	CASSPLQGYEQYF
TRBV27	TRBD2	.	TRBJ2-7	TGTGCCAGCAGTACCCAGCGGGAGCACTACGAGCAGTACTTC	CASSTQREHYEQYF
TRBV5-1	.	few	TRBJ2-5	TGCGCCAGCAGCTTGAGATTCCCGCAGGGTGGGGAGACCCAGTACTTC	CASSLRFPQGGETQYF
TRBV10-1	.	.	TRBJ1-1	TGCGCCAGCGGGCTACCAAAGGAAGCTTTCTTT	CASGLPKEAFF
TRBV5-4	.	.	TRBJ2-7	TGTGCCAGCAGCTTGGGACTCGGGGAATGGAACTACGAGCAGTACTTC	CASSLGLGEWNYEQYF
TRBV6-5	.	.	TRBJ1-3	TGTGCCAGCAGCTACCGACAGACTGGAAACACCATATATTTT	CASSYRQTGNTIYF
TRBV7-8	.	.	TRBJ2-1	TGTGCCAGCAGACGAATGGAGACTAGCAATGAGCAGTTCTTC	CASRRMETSNEQFF
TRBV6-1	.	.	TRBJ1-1	TGTGCCAGTTATTTCCGACAGTCGAACACTGAAGCTTTCTTT	CASYFRQSNTEAFF
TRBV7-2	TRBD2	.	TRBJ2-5	TGTGCCAGCAGTCGGGGACTAGCGGGAGAAGAGACCCAGTACTTC	CASSRGLAGEETQYF
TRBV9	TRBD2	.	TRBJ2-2	TGTGCCAGCAGCCCCCTCGGCGGGAGCCCAGCCGGGGAGCTGTTTTTT	CASSPLGGSPAGELFF
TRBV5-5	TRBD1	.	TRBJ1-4	TGTGCCAGCAGCTTGGTTTACGGACAGGGGGCTGAAAAACTGTTTTTT	CASSLVYGQGAEKLFF
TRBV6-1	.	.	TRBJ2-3	TGTGCCAGCAGTGAAACGAGGGGCGGGGCAGTCACAGATACGCAGTATTTT	CASSETRGGAVTDTQYF
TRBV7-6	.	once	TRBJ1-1	TGTGCCAGCAGCTCCGGGACTGAGAACACTGAAGCTTTCTTT	CASSSGTENTEAFF
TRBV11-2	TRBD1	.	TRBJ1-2	TGTGCCAGCAGCTTAGCGGGACAGGGGGCCTATGGCTACACCTTC	CASSLAGQGAYGYTF
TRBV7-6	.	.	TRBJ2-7	TGTGCCAGCAGCGCCGCAGGGTTTACCCTCGAGCAGTACTTC	CASSAAGFTLEQYF
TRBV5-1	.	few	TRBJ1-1	TGCGCCAGCAAATCGGACATTATGAACACTGAAGCTTTCTTT	CASKSDIMNTEAFF
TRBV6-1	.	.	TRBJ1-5	TGTGCCAGCAGCTGGGGGCGCGATCAGCCCCAGCATTTT	CASSWGRDQPQHF
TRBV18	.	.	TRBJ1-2	TGTGCCAGCTCACCACCGAGCCGGGGAGTGGAAGGCTACACCTTC	CASSPPSRGVEGYTF
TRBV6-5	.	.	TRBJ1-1	TGTGCCAGCACTTTCAGGGGTACGGCTGAAGCTTTCTTT	CASTFRGTAEAFF
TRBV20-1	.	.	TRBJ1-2	TGCAGTGCCGGGGTGGGGGGCTACACCTTC	CSAGVGGYTF
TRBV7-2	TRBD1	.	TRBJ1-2	TGTGCCAGCAGCTTAGGAGGACAGGGTAACTATGGCTACACCTTC	CASSLGGQGNYGYTF
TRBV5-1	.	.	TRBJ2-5	TGCGCCAGCAGCTTTTGGGGCGGTGAGACCCAGTACTTC	CASSFWGGETQYF
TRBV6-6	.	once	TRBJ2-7	TGTGCCAGCGTGGGATCTGCCGGAGGGTTTTACGAGCAGTACTTC	CASVGSAGGFYEQYF
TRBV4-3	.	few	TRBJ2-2	TGCGCCAGCAGCCACCAACAATACACCGGGGAGCTGTTTTTT	CASSHQQYTGELFF
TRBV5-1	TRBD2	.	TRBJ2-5	TGCGCCAGCAGCTTTAGGGTAAGAGGGCTAGCGGTAGAGACCCAGTACTTC	CASSFRVRGLAVETQYF
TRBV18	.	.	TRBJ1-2	TGTGCCAGCTCACCAGGAGCCGACAGGCCGGGCGGCTACACCTTC	CASSPGADRPGGYTF
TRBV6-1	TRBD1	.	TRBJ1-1	TGTGCCAGCATCTCGACAGGGAGGTCGACTGAAGCTTTCTTT	CASISTGRSTEAFF
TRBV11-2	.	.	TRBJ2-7	TGTGCCAGCAGCTTAGCGCGGCAGATCTACGAGCAGTACTTC	CASSLARQIYEQYF
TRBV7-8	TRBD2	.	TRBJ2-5	TGTGCCAGTCCACAGGGGCCTAGCGGGAGTGACCAACAAGAGACCCAGTACTTC	CASPQGPSGSDQQETQYF
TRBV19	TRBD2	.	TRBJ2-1	TGTGCCAGTAATAGCGGGAACAATGAGCAGTTCTTC	CASNSGNNEQFF
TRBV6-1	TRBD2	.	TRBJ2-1	TGTGCCAGCAGTGCCTATGTAGCGGGAGGGACGGGAGAGCAGTTCTTC	CASSAYVAGGTGEQFF
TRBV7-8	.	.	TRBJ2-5	TGTGCCAGCACCTCTGGCGGGATCCAAGAGACCCAGTACTTC	CASTSGGIQETQYF
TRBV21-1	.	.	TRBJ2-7	TGTGCCAGCAGCGCCGGGACAGGCCAATCCTACGAGCAGTACTTC	CASSAGTGQSYEQYF
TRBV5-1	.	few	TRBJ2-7	TGCGCCAGCAGCTTGGACTCCCTCTACGAGCAGTACTTC	CASSLDSLYEQYF
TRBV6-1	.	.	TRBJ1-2	TGTGCCAGCAGTGAAGGGGGTCCGGGGGGCTACACCTTC	CASSEGGPGGYTF
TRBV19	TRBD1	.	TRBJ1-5	TGTGCCAGTAGTATTCGACAGGGGGCGGGCGGCAATCAGCCCCAGCATTTT	CASSIRQGAGGNQPQHF
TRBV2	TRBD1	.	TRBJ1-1	TGTGCCAGCAGTTACCTCGACAGGGGCACTGAAGCTTTCTTT	CASSYLDRGTEAFF
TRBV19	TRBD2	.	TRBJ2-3	TGTGCCAGTAGTGCAAGGACTAGCGGGAGCATCGGCACAGATACGCAGTATTTT	CASSARTSGSIGTDTQYF
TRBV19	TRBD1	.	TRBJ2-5	TGTGCCAGTGCAGGGGGCGCTCGGGAGACCCAGTACTTC	CASAGGARETQYF
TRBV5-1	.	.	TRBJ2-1	TGCGCCAGCAGCGGAGGGGGGGCGGGCAGCTCCTACAATGAGCAGTTCTTC	CASSGGGAGSSYNEQFF
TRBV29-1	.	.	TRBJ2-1	TGCAGCGTCTCTGGGGGACGGACAGAGATAGCCGGAGGCTCCTACAATGAGCAGTTCTTC	CSVSGGRTEIAGGSYNEQFF
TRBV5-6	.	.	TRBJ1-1	TGTGCCAGCAGCCCTCTGCCGATACAGGGCATCACTGAAGCTTTCTTT	CASSPLPIQGITEAFF
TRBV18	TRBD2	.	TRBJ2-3	TGTGCCAGCTCCGAGGGACTAGCGGGGCCATATACGCAGTATTTT	CASSEGLAGPYTQYF
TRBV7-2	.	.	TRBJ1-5	TGTGCCAGCAGCTTATCTGGGGGGAACAATCAGCCCCAGCATTTT	CASSLSGGNNQPQHF
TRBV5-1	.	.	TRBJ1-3	TGCGCCAGCAGCTTGGCAGATTCGTACTCTGGAAACACCATATATTTT	CASSLADSYSGNTIYF
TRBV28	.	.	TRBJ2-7	TGTGCCAGCAGTTTCCTCGGACAGCGAGCATCCTACGAGCAGTACTTC	CASSFLGQRASYEQYF
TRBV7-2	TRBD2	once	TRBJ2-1	TGTGCCAGCAGCCCCCGGGATCTAGCGGGAGGACCTTACAATGAGCAGTTCTTC	CASSPRDLAGGPYNEQFF
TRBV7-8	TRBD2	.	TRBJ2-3	TGTGCCAGCAGCGACTCTAACCGGGCTAGCGGGTTCCCGTTGACAGATACGCAGTATTTT	CASSDSNRASGFPLTDTQYF
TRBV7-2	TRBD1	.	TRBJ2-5	TGTGCCAGCAGCCCGAGACAGGGGAAGATGGAGACCCAGTACTTC	CASSPRQGKMETQYF
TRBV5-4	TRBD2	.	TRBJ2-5	TGTGCCAGCAGTGCTACTAGCGGGGGTTTTCAAGAGACCCAGTACTTC	CASSATSGGFQETQYF
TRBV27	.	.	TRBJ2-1	TGTGCCAGCATCCCTCCCCCTTACGCGGGCAGCTCCTACAATGAGCAGTTCTTC	CASIPPPYAGSSYNEQFF
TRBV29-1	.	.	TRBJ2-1	TGCAGCGTTGAAGGGAGGGGCTCCTACAATGAGCAGTTCTTC	CSVEGRGSYNEQFF
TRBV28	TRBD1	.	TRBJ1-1	TGTGCCAGCCTTACCGGGACAGATTTGAACACTGAAGCTTTCTTT	CASLTGTDLNTEAFF
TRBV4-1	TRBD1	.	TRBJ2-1	TGCGCCAGCAAGAGGGACAGGGGGAGCAATGAGCAGTTCTTC	CASKRDRGSNEQFF